A single sample gave rise to the 7 T cell receptor beta chains below, sequenced in a study of tumor-infiltrating lymphocytes in primary liver carcinoma. The template, approximately 500 ng total RNA, yielded TCR beta cDNA made with a constant-region primer. Slightly modified ARM-PCR with three nested multiplex PCR rounds yielded TCR beta libraries. The first two PCR rounds used TRBV1-TRBV30 forward primers with a C-beta reverse primer, 10 to 11 cycles each. TCRdb itself ran the multiplex PCR reads through MiXCR, one entry per CDR3 protein. The sample holds 25,000 to 30,000 distinct CDR3 sequences, roughly 78% seen once. Co-extracting RNA and DNA was done with about 18-33 mg of unsorted bulk tissue as input. Sample: liver tumor tissue from sampling region 3. Described subset: tumor region T3, left-lateral pole. The receptor set was obtained from a man aged 40-49 years with primary liver carcinoma and hepatitis B virus infection.

This clonotype has at least ten counts. The chain carries TRBV7-6 and TRBJ1-1, with a tentative D call TRBD1 (6 bases). Germline V lookup: CDR1 SGHVS, CDR2 FNYEAQ. Trimming removed 5 bases at V and 1 base at J, with 8 bases between. CDR3 length: 13 residues. In DNA, the CDR3 is TGTGCCAGCAGCCAGACAGGGAACACTGAAGCTTTCTTT. It is translated as CASSQTGNTEAFF.

V is TRBV10-3 and J is TRBJ1-2; possibly TRBD1 for D (5 bases). V was pared by 4 bases and J by 10 bases, with 22 bases between. This CDR3 is 15 amino acids long. Germline V CDR1 and CDR2: ENHRY, SYGVKD. The CDR3 DNA reads TGTGCCATCAGTGGGATAGGGGACGGAGGCTATAACTACACCTTC. The encoded protein is CAISGIGDGGYNYTF.

Concerning this clonotype itself: Just one base apart from a much larger clone, this may be a read error. The chain links TRBV6-5 to TRBJ1-2, with 7 bases fitting TRBD1. The V gene end was trimmed by 3 bases and the J gene end by 8 bases; junction bases not matched to a gene: 9. The V gene's germline CDR1 is MNHEY and CDR2 SVGAGI. This CDR3 region has 14 residues. The CDR3 DNA sequence: TGTGCCAGCAGTTATCGAGCAGGGGGATACGGCTACACCTTC. It specifies CASSYRAGGYGYTF.

This clonotype has more than one count but fewer than ten. Lacking the conserved final phenylalanine or tryptophan, this CDR3 likely reflects a read error. V usage is TRBV29-1 and J usage is TRBJ1-2; D gene ambiguous. The V and J ends lost 1 base and 6 bases respectively, with 12 bases between them. CDR1 is SQVTM and CDR2 is ANQGSEA in the germline V gene. The CDR3 is made up of 13 amino acids. The CDR3 sequence: CSVEGGLMHGYTL. In DNA, the CDR3 is TGCAGCGTTGAAGGGGGTCTAATGCATGGCTACACCCTC.

As for this clonotype: A read error is likely, as this CDR3 ends without the conserved phenylalanine or tryptophan. V and J are TRBV5-4 and TRBJ1-6, with D possibly matching TRBD1 (6 bases). There are 15 residues in the CDR3. CDR1 SGHNT and CDR2 YYREEE come from the germline V gene (reference sequence). V was trimmed by 6 bases and J by 9 bases, leaving 19 bases between them. CDR3 in DNA: TGTGCCAGCATCCTATCGCAGGGGAATAGTTCACCCCTCCACTAT. Residues: CASILSQGNSSPLHY.

The sample holds many counts of this clonotype. At one boundary the junction diverges from the germline segment, which might be a read error. This chain uses TRBV11-2 with TRBJ2-1; D uncertain. Germline CDR1 is SGHAT and CDR2 is FQNNGV. The CDR3 extends over 13 amino acids. The CDR3 here is CARSLNDAYEQFF. The CDR3 coding sequence is TGTGCCAGGAGCTTAAATGATGCCTATGAGCAGTTCTTC.

Comments on this clonotype: In this CDR3 the conserved last residue, phenylalanine or tryptophan, is missing, so a read error is likely. CDR3 bases: TGTGCGAGCAGCTTGGGCCCCCAAGGGGGCGGCACTGAAGCTTTCATT. This encodes CASSLGPQGGGTEAFI. The rearrangement uses TRBV5-4 and TRBJ1-1; 7 bases are a match to TRBD1. This CDR3 has 16 amino acids. Looked up from germline, CDR1 is SGHNT and CDR2 is YYREEE (reference sequence).